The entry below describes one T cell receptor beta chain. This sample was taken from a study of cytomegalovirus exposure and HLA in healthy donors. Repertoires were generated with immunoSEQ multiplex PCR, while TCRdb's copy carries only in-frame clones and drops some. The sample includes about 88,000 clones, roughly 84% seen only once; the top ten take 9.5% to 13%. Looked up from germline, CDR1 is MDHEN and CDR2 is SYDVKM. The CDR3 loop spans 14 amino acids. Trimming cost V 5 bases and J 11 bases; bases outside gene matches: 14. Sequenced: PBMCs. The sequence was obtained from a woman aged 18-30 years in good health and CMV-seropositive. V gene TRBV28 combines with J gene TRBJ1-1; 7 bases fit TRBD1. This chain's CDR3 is CASSLGQAGKRAFF. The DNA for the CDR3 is TGTGCCAGCAGTCTAGGACAGGCAGGAAAGCGGGCTTTCTTT.